Following are 6 T cell receptor beta chains from one sample sequenced in a study of blood T cell repertoires in COVID-19. Here immunoSEQ multiplex PCR was the method, and the copy in TCRdb shows in-frame clones only, minus some. In the table there are approximately 140,000 clones, less than 90% of which are singletons. The specimen sequenced was peripheral blood. The receptor source for this set is a man aged 25 to 45 with COVID-19, enrolled during active disease.

In the case of this clone: The sample carries other DNA sequences with the same CDR3. The chain recombines TRBV9 with TRBJ2-3, with D perhaps TRBD1 (5 bases). Germline CDR1 SGDLS, CDR2 YYNGEE. V lost 3 bases and J lost 1, with 9 bases in between. There are 14 residues in the CDR3. The CDR3 here is CASSGGVRTDTQYF. CDR3 nucleotide sequence: TGTGCCAGCAGCGGGGGCGTCCGCACAGATACGCAGTATTTT.

This sequence joins TRBV9 and TRBJ2-5; no definite D call. Germline CDR1 SGDLS, CDR2 YYNGEE. Trimming took off 0 bases at V and 5 bases at J, with 8 bases between the two ends. This CDR3 contains 13 residues. Here the CDR3 DNA reads TGTGCCAGCAGCGTAGCTAGGTCGGAGACCCAGTACTTC. It codes for CASSVARSETQYF. Filled out from reference TRBV9 and TRBJ2-5, the complete variable domain reads DSGVTQTPKHLITATGQRVTLRCSPRSGDLSVYWYQQSLDQGLQFLIQYYNGEERAKGNILERFSAQQFPDLHSELNLSSLELGDSALYFCASSVARSETQYFGPGTRLLVL.

The genes are TRBV5-1 and TRBJ2-2, with TRBD2 identical over 9 bases. V dropped 5 bases and J dropped 3; count of bases not matched to a gene: 5. Germline V gives CDR1 SGHRS, CDR2 YFSETQ. CDR3 length equals 15 residues. The CDR3 protein is CASSSSGTYTGELFF. The CDR3 DNA reads as TGCGCCAGCAGTTCTAGCGGGACCTACACCGGGGAGCTGTTTTTT.

This sequence joins TRBV23-1 and TRBJ1-3; TRBD1 matches 7 bases. TRBV23-1 is an ORF, with its function uncertain. The length of the CDR3 is 17 residues. J lost 0 bases, V lost 6 bases, and 11 bases had no gene match. The CDR3 coding sequence is TGCGCCAGCAGCCAACCTTGGGACAGCCTCTCTGGAAACACCATATATTTT. This gives the protein CASSQPWDSLSGNTIYF.

This clone occurred once. This rearrangement joins TRBV10-3 to TRBJ2-7; D may be TRBD1 (6 bases). Trimming left V 3 bases short and J 5 bases short, with 14 bases between. In germline, CDR1 is ENHRY, CDR2 SYGVKD. The CDR3 consists of 14 residues. This CDR3 is CAISDQITGNEQYF. The CDR3 nucleotides are TGTGCCATCAGTGATCAAATTACAGGGAACGAGCAGTACTTC.

This chain connects TRBV25-1 to TRBJ2-7, with 7 bases lining up with TRBD2. The CDR3 runs to 11 residues. Germline CDR1 reads MGHDK; CDR2 reads SYGVNS. The junction had 2 bases not matched to a gene; V was cut back by 4 bases and J by 8 bases. In DNA form, the CDR3 reads TGTGCCAGCAGTGCGGGGGGTAAGCAGTACTTC. Its protein product is CASSAGGKQYF.